The present TCR beta chain was sequenced within a study of beta chain features in type 1 diabetes. Each of the CD4+ naive, central memory, regulatory and stem cell-like memory populations was sorted via CD45RO/CCR7/CD25/CD127/CD95/CD27. Sorting gave populations that all exceeded 95% purity. The CDR3 has 18 amino acids. Trimming at V came to 4 bases and at J to 4 bases, leaving 14 bases not matched to a gene. Per germline, CDR1 SNHLY and CDR2 FYNNEI. Overall study findings and caveats: People with Type 1 diabetes carried modestly yet significantly shorter TCRB CDR3s in all four CD4+ subsets. There was a possibility that cDNA sequencing over-represented cells with high TCR expression. It was among patients, rather than healthy donors, that naive, central memory and Treg TCRB repertoires appeared more similar.

This clone was seen a handful of times. Its antigen is as yet unknown. Sequencing targeted expressed TCRB transcripts, as all isolated RNA had been reverse transcribed. Only in-frame clones appear in the TCRdb table, and some are missing; sequencing was by immunoSEQ multiplex PCR. The sample holds approximately 150,000 clones, around 10% seen once. The sequenced sample was central memory CD4+ T cells from blood. The TCR sequence derives from a man aged 25 to 45 with type 1 diabetes. The gene calls are TRBV2 and TRBJ2-2; 8 nucleotides match TRBD2. CDR3: CASSVGGGLLSSTGELFF. The DNA for the CDR3 is TGTGCCAGCAGTGTAGGCGGGGGGCTCCTTAGTAGCACCGGGGAGCTGTTTTTT.